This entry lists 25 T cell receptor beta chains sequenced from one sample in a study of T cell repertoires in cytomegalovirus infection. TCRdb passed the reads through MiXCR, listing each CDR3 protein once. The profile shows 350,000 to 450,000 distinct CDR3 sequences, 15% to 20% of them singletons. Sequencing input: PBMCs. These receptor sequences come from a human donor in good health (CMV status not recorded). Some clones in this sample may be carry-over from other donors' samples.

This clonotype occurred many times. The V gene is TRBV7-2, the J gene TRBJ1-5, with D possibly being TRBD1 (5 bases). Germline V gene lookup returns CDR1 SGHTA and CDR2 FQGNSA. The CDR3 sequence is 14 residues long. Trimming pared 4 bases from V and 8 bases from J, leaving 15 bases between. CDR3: CASSYMTVGEPQHF. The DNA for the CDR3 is TGTGCCAGCAGCTACATGACAGTCGGGGAGCCCCAGCATTTT. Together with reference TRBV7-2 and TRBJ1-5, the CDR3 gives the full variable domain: GAGVSQSPSNKVTEKGKDVELRCDPISGHTALYWYRQSLGQGLEFLIYFQGNSAPDKSGLPSDRFSAERTGGSVSTLTIQRTQQEDSAVYLCASSYMTVGEPQHFGDGTRLSIL.

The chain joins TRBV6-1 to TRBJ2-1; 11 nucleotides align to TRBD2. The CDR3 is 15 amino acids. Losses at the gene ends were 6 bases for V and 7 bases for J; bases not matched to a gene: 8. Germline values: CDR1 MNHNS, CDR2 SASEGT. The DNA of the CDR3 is TGTGCCAGCAGCGTAATAGCGGGGGGGGTGAATGAGCAGTTCTTC. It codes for CASSVIAGGVNEQFF.

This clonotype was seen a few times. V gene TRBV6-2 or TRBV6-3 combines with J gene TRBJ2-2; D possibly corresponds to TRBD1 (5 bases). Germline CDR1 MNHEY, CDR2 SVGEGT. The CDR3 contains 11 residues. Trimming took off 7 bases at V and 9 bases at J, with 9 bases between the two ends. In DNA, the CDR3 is TGTGCCAGCACTTGGGGCCGGGAGCTGTTTTTT. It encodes CASTWGRELFF.

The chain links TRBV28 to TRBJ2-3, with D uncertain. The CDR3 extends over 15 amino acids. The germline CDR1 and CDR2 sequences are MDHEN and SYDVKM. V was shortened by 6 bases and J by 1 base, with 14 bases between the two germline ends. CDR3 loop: CASRSSKGRTDTQYF. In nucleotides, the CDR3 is TGTGCCAGCAGATCGTCGAAGGGTCGCACAGATACGCAGTATTTT.

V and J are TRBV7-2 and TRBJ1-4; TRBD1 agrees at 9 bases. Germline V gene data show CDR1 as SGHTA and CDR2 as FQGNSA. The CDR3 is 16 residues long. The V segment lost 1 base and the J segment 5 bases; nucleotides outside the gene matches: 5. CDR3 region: CASSLGRTGVNEKLFF. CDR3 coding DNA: TGTGCCAGCAGCTTAGGGAGGACAGGGGTAAATGAAAAACTGTTTTTT.

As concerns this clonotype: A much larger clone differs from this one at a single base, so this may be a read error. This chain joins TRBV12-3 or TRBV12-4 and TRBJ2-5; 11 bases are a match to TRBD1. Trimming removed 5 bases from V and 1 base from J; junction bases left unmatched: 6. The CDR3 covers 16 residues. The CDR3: CASSRYGQGAQETQYF. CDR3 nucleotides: TGTGCCAGCAGTCGATATGGACAGGGGGCCCAAGAGACCCAGTACTTC.

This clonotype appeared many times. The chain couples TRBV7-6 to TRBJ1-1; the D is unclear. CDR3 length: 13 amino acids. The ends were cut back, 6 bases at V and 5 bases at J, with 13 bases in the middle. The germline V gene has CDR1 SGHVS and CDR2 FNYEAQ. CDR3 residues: CASRPVWATEAFF. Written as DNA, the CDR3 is TGTGCCAGCAGACCCGTCTGGGCGACTGAAGCTTTCTTT. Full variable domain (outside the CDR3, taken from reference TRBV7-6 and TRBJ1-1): GAGVSQSPRYKVTKRGQDVALRCDPISGHVSLYWYRQALGQGPEFLTYFNYEAQQDKSGLPNDRFSAERPEGSISTLTIQRTEQRDSAMYRCASRPVWATEAFFGQGTRLTVV.

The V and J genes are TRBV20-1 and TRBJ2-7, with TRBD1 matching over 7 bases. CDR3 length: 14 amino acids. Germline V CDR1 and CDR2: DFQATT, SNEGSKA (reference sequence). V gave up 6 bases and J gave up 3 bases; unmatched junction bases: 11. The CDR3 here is CSAPNRGRSYEQYF. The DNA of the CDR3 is TGCAGTGCACCGAACAGGGGCCGGAGCTACGAGCAGTACTTC.

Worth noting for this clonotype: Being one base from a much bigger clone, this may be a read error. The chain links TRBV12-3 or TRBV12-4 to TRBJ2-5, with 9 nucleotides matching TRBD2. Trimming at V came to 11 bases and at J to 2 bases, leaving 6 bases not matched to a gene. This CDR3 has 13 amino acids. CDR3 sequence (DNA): TGTGCCGGCACGACTAGCGGACAAGAGACCCAGTACTTC. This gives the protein CAGTTSGQETQYF.

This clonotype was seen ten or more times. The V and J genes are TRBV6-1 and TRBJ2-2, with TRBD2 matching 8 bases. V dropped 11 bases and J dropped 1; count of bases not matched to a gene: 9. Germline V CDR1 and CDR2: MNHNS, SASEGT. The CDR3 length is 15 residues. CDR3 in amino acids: CAHGLALENTGELFF. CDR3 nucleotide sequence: TGTGCCCACGGACTAGCACTTGAGAACACCGGGGAGCTGTTTTTT.

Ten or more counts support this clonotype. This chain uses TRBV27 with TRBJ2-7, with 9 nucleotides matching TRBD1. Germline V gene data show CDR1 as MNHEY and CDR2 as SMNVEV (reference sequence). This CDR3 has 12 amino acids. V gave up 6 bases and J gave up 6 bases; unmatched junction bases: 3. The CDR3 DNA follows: TGTGCCAGCAGCGGGACAGGGATCGAGCAGTACTTC. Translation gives CASSGTGIEQYF.

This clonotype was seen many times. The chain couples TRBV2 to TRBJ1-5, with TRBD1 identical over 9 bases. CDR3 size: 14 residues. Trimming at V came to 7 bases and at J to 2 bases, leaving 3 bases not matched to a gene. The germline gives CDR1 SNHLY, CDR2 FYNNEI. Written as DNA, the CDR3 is TGTGCCAGCAAGGGACAGGGCGGCAATCAGCCCCAGCATTTT. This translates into CASKGQGGNQPQHF. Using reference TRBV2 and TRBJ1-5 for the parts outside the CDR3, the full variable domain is EPEVTQTPSHQVTQMGQEVILRCVPISNHLYFYWYRQILGQKVEFLVSFYNNEISEKSEIFDDQFSVERPDGSNFTLKIRSTKLEDSAMYFCASKGQGGNQPQHFGDGTRLSIL.

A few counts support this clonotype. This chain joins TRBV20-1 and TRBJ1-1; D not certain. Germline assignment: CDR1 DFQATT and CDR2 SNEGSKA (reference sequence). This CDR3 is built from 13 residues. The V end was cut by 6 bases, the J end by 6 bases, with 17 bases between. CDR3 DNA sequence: TGCAGTGCGAAGAGGGTGGGCAACGCTGAAGCTTTCTTT. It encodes CSAKRVGNAEAFF.

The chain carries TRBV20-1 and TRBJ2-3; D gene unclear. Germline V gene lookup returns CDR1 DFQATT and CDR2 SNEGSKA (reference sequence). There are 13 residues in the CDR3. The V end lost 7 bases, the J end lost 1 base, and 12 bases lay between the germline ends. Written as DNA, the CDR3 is TGCAGTGTTATGGAGAGCGGCACAGATACGCAGTATTTT. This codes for CSVMESGTDTQYF.

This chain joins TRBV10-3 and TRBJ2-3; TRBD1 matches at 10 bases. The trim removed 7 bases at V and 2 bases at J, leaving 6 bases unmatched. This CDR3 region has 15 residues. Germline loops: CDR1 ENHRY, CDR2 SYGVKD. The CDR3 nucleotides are TGTGCCATCACCGCGGGACAGGGGAACACAGATACGCAGTATTTT. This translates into CAITAGQGNTDTQYF.

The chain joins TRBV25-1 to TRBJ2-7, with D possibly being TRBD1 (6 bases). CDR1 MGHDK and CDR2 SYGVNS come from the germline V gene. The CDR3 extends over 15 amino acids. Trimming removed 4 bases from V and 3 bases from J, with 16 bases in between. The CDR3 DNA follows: TGTGCCAGCAGTGGAACACAGGGCATTAACTACGAGCAGTACTTC. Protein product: CASSGTQGINYEQYF.

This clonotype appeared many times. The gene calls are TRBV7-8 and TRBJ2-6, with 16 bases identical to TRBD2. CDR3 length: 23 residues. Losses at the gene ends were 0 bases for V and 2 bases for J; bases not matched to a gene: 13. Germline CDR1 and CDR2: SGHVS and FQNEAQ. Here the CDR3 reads CASSLAHLGTSGREDPGANVLTF. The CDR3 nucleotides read TGTGCCAGCAGCTTAGCCCACCTCGGGACTAGCGGGAGGGAAGACCCTGGGGCCAACGTCCTGACTTTC.

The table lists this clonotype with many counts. CDR3 amino acids: CASSLVASAYNEQFF. CDR3 in DNA: TGTGCCAGCAGCTTAGTCGCATCGGCCTACAATGAGCAGTTCTTC. The chain joins TRBV7-2 to TRBJ2-1, with D unresolved. Germline CDR1 reads SGHTA; CDR2 reads FQGNSA. V lost 1 base to trimming and J lost 2 bases, with 9 bases between them. The CDR3 contains 15 residues.

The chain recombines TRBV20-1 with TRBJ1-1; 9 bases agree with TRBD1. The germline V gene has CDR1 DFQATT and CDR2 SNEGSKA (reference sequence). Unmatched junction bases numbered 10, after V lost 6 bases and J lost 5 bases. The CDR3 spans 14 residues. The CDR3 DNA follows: TGCAGTGCCCCGGGACAGGGTGTCGAAACTGAAGCTTTCTTT. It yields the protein CSAPGQGVETEAFF.

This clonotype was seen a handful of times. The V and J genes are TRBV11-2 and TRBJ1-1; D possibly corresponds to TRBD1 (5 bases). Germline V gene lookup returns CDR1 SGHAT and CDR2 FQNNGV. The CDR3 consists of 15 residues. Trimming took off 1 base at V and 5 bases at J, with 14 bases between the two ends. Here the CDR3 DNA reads TGTGCCAGCAGCTTAGGTCTTGGGGGTCTAACTGAAGCTTTCTTT. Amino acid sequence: CASSLGLGGLTEAFF.

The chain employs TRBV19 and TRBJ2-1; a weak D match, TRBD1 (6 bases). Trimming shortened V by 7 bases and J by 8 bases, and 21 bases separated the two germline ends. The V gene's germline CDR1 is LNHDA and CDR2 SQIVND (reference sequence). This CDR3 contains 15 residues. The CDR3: CASTPRDRSGDEQFF. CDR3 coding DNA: TGTGCCAGTACCCCCCGAGACAGGTCAGGCGATGAGCAGTTCTTC.

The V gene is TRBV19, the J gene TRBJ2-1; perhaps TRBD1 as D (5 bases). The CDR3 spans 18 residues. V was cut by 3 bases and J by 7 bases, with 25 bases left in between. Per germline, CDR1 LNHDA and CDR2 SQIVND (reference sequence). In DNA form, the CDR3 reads TGTGCCAGTAGTATGACTTTGTACAGGAATTACGAGCAAAATGAGCAGTTCTTC. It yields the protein CASSMTLYRNYEQNEQFF.

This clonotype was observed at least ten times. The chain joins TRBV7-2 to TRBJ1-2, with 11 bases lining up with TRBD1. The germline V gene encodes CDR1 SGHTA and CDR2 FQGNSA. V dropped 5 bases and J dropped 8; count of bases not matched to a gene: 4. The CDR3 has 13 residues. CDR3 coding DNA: TGTGCCAGCAGCGAGGGACAGGGGGAAGGCTACACCTTC. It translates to CASSEGQGEGYTF. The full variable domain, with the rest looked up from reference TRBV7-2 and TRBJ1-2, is GAGVSQSPSNKVTEKGKDVELRCDPISGHTALYWYRQSLGQGLEFLIYFQGNSAPDKSGLPSDRFSAERTGGSVSTLTIQRTQQEDSAVYLCASSEGQGEGYTFGSGTRLTVV.

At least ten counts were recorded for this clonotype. The CDR3 DNA is TGTGCCAGCAGTTTAAGGCCAGGGATGGCCGGGGAGCTGTTTTTT. Its protein is CASSLRPGMAGELFF. The chain uses TRBV12-3 or TRBV12-4 and TRBJ2-2; the D gene is possibly TRBD1 (5 bases). The CDR3 totals 15 residues. V was pared by 2 bases and J by 6 bases, with 13 bases between.

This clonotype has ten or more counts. CDR3 sequence reads: CASSDTGKPEAFF. The CDR3 bases are TGTGCCAGCAGTGATACGGGGAAGCCTGAAGCTTTCTTT. The rearrangement uses TRBV25-1 and TRBJ1-1; D gene unclear. The CDR3 is 13 residues long. Germline CDR1 MGHDK, CDR2 SYGVNS. V dropped 3 bases and J dropped 6 bases, with 11 bases sitting between them.